The T cell receptor beta chain under discussion was sequenced for a study of CD8 T cells in ankylosing spondylitis. Study-level findings and limits: A motif of 7 to 9 highly homologous TCR beta variants was seen as apparently characteristic of ankylosing spondylitis blood.

TCRdb reprocessed the 5' RACE reads via MiXCR and lists one record per CDR3 protein. The table records roughly 240,000 distinct CDR3 sequences, 7.5% to 9.5% of them present only once. This CDR3 contains 13 residues. Concerning this clonotype itself: Its antigen is still unknown. At one end the junction does not follow the germline gene, possibly because of a read error.

This sequence was found in a female donor with ankylosing spondylitis or in good health (not recorded which). This rearrangement joins TRBV12-3 or TRBV12-4 to TRBJ2-6; D remains ambiguous. The sequencing sample was made of blood, either unsorted or a sorted T cell fraction (not recorded which). CDR3 amino acids: CASSLGGTNVLTF. The CDR3 nucleotides read TGTGCCAGCAGTTTGGGTGGGACCAACGTCCTGACTTTC.